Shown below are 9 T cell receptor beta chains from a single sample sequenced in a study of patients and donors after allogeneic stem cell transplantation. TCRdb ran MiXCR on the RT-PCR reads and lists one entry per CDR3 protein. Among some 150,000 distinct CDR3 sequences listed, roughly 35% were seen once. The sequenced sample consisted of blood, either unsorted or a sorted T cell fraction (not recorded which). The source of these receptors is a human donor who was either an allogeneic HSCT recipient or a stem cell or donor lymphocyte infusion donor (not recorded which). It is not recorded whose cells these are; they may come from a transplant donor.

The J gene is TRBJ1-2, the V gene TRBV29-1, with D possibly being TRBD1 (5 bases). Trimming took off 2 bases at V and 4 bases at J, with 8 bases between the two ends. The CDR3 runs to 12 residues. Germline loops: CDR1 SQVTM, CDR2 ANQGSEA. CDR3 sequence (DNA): TGCAGCGTTGAACAGGGCCCCTATGGCTACACCTTC. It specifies CSVEQGPYGYTF.

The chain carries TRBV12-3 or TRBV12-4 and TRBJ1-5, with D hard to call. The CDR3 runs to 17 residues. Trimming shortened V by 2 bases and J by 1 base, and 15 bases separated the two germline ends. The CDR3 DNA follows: TGTGCCAGCAGTTTAAGGGCAGCCCTCGGGAGCAATCAGCCCCAGCATTTT. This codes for CASSLRAALGSNQPQHF.

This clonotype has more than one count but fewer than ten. The CDR3 sequence: CASSLRGGGGELFF. DNA of the CDR3: TGTGCCAGCAGTTTAAGAGGGGGCGGGGGGGAGCTGTTTTTT. The chain joins TRBV27 to TRBJ2-2, with 7 positions matching TRBD1. Germline V gene data show CDR1 as MNHEY and CDR2 as SMNVEV (reference sequence). The CDR3 sequence is 14 residues long. J gave up 8 bases and V 2 bases, and 5 bases lay outside the gene matches.

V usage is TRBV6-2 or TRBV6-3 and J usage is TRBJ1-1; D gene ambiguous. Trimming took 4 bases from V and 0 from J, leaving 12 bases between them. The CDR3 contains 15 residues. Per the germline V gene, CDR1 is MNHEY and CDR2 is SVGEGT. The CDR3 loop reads CASSSLGEVNTEAFF. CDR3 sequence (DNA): TGTGCCAGCAGTTCCCTGGGAGAGGTGAACACTGAAGCTTTCTTT.

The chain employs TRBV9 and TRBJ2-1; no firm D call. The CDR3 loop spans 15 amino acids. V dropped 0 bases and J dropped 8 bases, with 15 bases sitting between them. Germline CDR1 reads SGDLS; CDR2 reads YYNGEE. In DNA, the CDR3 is TGTGCCAGCAGCGTAGATGTCGCCACGGCCGATGAGCAGTTCTTC. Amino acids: CASSVDVATADEQFF.

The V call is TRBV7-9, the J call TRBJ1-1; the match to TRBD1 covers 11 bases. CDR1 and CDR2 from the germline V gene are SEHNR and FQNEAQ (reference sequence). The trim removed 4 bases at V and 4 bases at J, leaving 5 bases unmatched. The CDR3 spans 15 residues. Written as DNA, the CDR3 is TGTGCCAGCAGCTGGACAGGGGGCGGAGGCACTGAAGCTTTCTTT. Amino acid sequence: CASSWTGGGGTEAFF.

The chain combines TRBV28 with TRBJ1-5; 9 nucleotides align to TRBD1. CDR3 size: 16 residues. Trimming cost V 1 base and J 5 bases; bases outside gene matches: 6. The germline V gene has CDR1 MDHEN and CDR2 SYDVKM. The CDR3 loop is CASSLLGQGSYQPQHF. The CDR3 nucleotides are TGTGCCAGCAGTTTATTGGGACAGGGTTCTTATCAGCCCCAGCATTTT.

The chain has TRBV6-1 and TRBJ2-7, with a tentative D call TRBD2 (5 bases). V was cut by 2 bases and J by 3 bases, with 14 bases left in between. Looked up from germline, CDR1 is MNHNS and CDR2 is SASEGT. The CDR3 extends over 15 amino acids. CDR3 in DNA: TGTGCCAGCAGTGAATCGTCGGGGATCGGCTACGAGCAGTACTTC. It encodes CASSESSGIGYEQYF.

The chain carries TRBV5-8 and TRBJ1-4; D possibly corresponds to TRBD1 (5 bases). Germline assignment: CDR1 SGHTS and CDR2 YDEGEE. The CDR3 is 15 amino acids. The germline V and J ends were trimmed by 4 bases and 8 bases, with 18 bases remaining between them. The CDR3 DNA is TGTGCCAGCAGCCCAGCCGGGATGAGGGGAGAAAAACTGTTTTTT. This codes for CASSPAGMRGEKLFF.